This TCR beta chain was found in a study of blood T cell repertoires in COVID-19. About the study: The study drew acute and convalescent COVID-19 samples from the United States, Italy and Spain. PBMCs, B-cell-depleted T cells, or T cells were the source of the cDNA or gDNA that made up the material.

Repertoires were generated with immunoSEQ multiplex PCR, while TCRdb's copy carries only in-frame clones and drops some. Among 140,000 to 150,000 clones listed, 81% were seen once. This clonotype was sampled from a human donor in a cohort sampled during active COVID-19. The sample taken for sequencing was peripheral blood.

CDR3 amino acids: CSASDPSGRAPDTQYF. The CDR3 DNA reads TGCAGTGCTAGTGACCCTAGCGGGAGGGCCCCAGATACGCAGTATTTT. The genes are TRBV20-1 and TRBJ2-3, with TRBD2 identical over 12 bases. Germline V CDR1 and CDR2: DFQATT, SNEGSKA (reference sequence). CDR3 length equals 16 residues. Trimming cost V 3 bases and J 4 bases; bases outside gene matches: 8.